This T cell receptor beta chain was profiled in a study of cytomegalovirus exposure and HLA in healthy donors. Broader study findings: Among the sequence variants, a highly shared cluster was likely an artifact of sequencing.

As to this clone: The antigen remains unidentified.

PCR involved 60 Vbeta and 13 Jbeta primers. Libraries were prepared by immunoSEQ multiplex PCR; TCRdb keeps only in-frame clonotypes and omits some of them. The data show under 150,000 clones, more than 60% seen once. V was clipped by 5 bases and J by 6 bases, with 15 bases between them. The CDR3 extends over 14 amino acids. Germline CDR1 MDHEN, CDR2 SYDVKM. This clonotype was sampled from a woman aged 40 to 50 in good health and CMV-seronegative. J is TRBJ2-3 and V is TRBV28; no clear D. Sequencing was done on a sample of PBMCs. CDR3 in DNA: TGTGCCAGCAGTGGCCAAAACACACAGGATACGCAGTATTTT. It is translated as CASSGQNTQDTQYF.